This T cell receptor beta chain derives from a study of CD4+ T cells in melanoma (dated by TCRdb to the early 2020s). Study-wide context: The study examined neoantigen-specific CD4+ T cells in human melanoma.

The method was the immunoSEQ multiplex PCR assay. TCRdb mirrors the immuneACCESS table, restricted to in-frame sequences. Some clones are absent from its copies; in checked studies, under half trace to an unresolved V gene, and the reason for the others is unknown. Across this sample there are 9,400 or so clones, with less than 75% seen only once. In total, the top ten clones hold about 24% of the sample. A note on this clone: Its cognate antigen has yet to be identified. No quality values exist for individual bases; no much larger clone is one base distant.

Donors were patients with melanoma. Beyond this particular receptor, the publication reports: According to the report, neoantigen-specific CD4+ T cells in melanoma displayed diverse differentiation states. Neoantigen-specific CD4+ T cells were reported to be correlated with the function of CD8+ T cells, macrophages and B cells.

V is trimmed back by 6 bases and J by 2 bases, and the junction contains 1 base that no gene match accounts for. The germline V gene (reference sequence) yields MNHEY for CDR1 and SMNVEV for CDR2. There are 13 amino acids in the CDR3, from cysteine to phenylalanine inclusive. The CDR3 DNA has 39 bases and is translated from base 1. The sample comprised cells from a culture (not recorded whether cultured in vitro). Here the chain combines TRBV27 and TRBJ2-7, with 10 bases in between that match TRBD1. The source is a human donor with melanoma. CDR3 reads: CASRGQGPYEQYF. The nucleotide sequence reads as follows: TGTGCCAGCAGGGGACAGGGGCCCTACGAGCAGTACTTC.